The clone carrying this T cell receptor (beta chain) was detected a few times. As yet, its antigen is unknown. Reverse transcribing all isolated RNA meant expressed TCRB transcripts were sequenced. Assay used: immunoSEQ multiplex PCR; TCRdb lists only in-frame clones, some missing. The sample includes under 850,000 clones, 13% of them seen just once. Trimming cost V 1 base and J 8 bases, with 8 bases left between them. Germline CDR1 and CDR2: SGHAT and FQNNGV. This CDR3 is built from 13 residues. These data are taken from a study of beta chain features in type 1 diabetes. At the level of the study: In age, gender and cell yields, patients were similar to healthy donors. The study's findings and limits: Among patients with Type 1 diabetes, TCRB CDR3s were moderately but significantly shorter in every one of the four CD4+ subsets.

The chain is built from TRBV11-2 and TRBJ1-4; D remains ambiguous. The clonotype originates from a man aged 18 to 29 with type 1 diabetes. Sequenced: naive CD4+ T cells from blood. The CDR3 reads CASSLGDFEKLFF. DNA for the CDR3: TGTGCCAGCAGCTTAGGGGATTTCGAAAAACTGTTTTTT. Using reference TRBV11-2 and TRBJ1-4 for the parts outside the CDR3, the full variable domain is EAGVAQSPRYKIIEKRQSVAFWCNPISGHATLYWYQQILGQGPKLLIQFQNNGVVDDSQLPKDRFSAERLKGVDSTLKIQPAKLEDSAVYLCASSLGDFEKLFFGSGTQLSVL.